One TCR beta chain is described in this entry. After removal of 4 bases from V and 7 bases from J, the junction contained 5 bases not matched to a gene. The germline V gene has CDR1 LGHDT and CDR2 YNNKEL (reference sequence). This CDR3 is 14 amino acids long. This specimen comes from a study of blood T cell repertoires in COVID-19. This table comes from immunoSEQ multiplex PCR, and its TCRdb copy is limited to in-frame clones, with some not included. The sample holds about 34,000 clones, 80% to 90% seen once. This sequence was found in a man in his 60s with active COVID-19. The V call is TRBV3-1 (or the pseudogene TRBV3-2), the J call TRBJ1-5; the match to TRBD1 covers 9 bases. The sequencing input was peripheral blood. The CDR3 spells CASSLTGGGQPQHF. DNA for the CDR3: TGTGCCAGCAGCCTTACAGGGGGCGGACAGCCCCAGCATTTT.